The 10 T cell receptor beta chains given below trace back to one sample, sequenced in a study of blood T cell repertoires in COVID-19. Libraries were prepared by immunoSEQ multiplex PCR; TCRdb keeps only in-frame clonotypes and omits some of them. The data contain approximately 490,000 clones, 87% of them singletons. The sequenced sample consisted of PBMCs or T cells enriched from blood (not recorded which). These receptor sequences come from a woman aged 18-30 years who had recovered from COVID-19.

In this sample, this clone turned up a few times. The chain carries TRBV28 and TRBJ2-1; D ambiguous. From germline, CDR1 is MDHEN and CDR2 SYDVKM. With 4 bases removed from V and 4 bases from J, the gap between germline ends came to 2 bases. This CDR3 has 11 amino acids. The CDR3 region has the DNA TGTGCCAGCAGTTCATACAATGAGCAGTTCTTC. Its protein is CASSSYNEQFF.

Turning to this clone: A single base is all that separates this from a far larger clone, so a read error is likely. Other DNA sequences in the sample encode the same CDR3. The CDR3 nucleotides are TGTGCCAGCAGTTTTTCGGCCGGGGAGCTGTTTTTT. Translating it yields CASSFSAGELFF. This chain uses TRBV12-3 or TRBV12-4 with TRBJ2-2; D unresolved. V was shortened by 3 bases and J by 6 bases, with 5 bases between the two germline ends. This CDR3 has 12 amino acids.

V and J are TRBV10-3 and TRBJ1-1; 8 bases are a match to TRBD1. V lost 6 bases and J lost 0; bases outside the gene matches: 3. The CDR3 sequence is 14 residues long. Germline assignment: CDR1 ENHRY and CDR2 SYGVKD. The CDR3 nucleotides are TGTGCCATCAGCCAGGGGGCCTTGAACACTGAAGCTTTCTTT. Translating gives CAISQGALNTEAFF.

The rearrangement joins TRBV4-2 to TRBJ1-2; unclear D gene. The CDR3 length is 17 residues. The V gene lost 0 bases and the J gene lost 4 bases, with 18 bases spanning the gap. Germline lookup yields CDR1 LGHNA and CDR2 YNFKEQ. CDR3 loop: CASSQEETRHSTYGYTF. CDR3 DNA sequence: TGTGCCAGCAGCCAAGAAGAGACTCGGCACTCTACCTATGGCTACACCTTC.

V usage is TRBV27 and J usage is TRBJ1-3; possible D gene TRBD1, 5 bases. This CDR3 comprises 14 residues. Germline CDR1 and CDR2: MNHEY and SMNVEV (reference sequence). The V gene lost 6 bases and the J gene lost 2 bases, with 11 bases spanning the gap. As DNA, the CDR3 is TGTGCCAGCAGGCCTCAGGGAACTGGAAACACCATATATTTT. Protein sequence: CASRPQGTGNTIYF.

This clone was detected only a few times. The rearrangement links TRBV30 to TRBJ1-2; TRBD1 is a possible D gene (6 bases). CDR3 length: 15 residues. With 4 bases removed from V and 0 bases from J, the gap between germline ends came to 15 bases. Per germline, CDR1 GTSNPN and CDR2 SVGIG (reference sequence). The DNA for the CDR3 is TGTGCCTGGATTAAGCAGGGGCTAGCTAACTATGGCTACACCTTC. This codes for CAWIKQGLANYGYTF.

The gene calls are TRBV6-2 or TRBV6-3 and TRBJ2-7; 8 bases are shared with TRBD2. CDR3 length: 15 amino acids. Germline-derived CDR1 and CDR2 are MNHEY and SVGEGT. Unmatched junction bases numbered 9, after V lost 6 bases and J lost 2 bases. CDR3 sequence: CASSLVGTRTYEQYF. The CDR3 DNA reads as TGTGCCAGCAGCCTAGTCGGGACTAGGACCTACGAGCAGTACTTC.

The chain is built from TRBV15 and TRBJ1-2, with a weak D call TRBD1 (6 bases). Trimming pared 5 bases from V and 0 bases from J, leaving 13 bases between. Germline V gene sequence: CDR1 LNHNV, CDR2 YYDKDF (reference sequence). The CDR3 runs 15 residues. CDR3 coding DNA: TGTGCCACCAGCGCCGATTCAGGGGCTAACTATGGCTACACCTTC. Translated, it gives CATSADSGANYGYTF.

The V and J genes are TRBV9 and TRBJ2-5; a weak D match, TRBD2 (6 bases). The CDR3 loop spans 15 amino acids. V was trimmed by 3 bases and J by 5 bases, leaving 17 bases between them. CDR1 is SGDLS, CDR2 YYNGEE, per germline. DNA of the CDR3: TGTGCCAGCAGCGGATGGGTGGGGGGAGCGGAGACCCAGTACTTC. Its protein is CASSGWVGGAETQYF. Full variable domain (outside the CDR3, taken from reference TRBV9 and TRBJ2-5): DSGVTQTPKHLITATGQRVTLRCSPRSGDLSVYWYQQSLDQGLQFLIQYYNGEERAKGNILERFSAQQFPDLHSELNLSSLELGDSALYFCASSGWVGGAETQYFGPGTRLLVL.

This chain uses TRBV27 with TRBJ1-2; 12 nucleotides align to TRBD1. Germline CDR1 and CDR2: MNHEY and SMNVEV (reference sequence). CDR3 length equals 16 residues. With 3 bases clipped from V and 7 bases from J, the junction kept 9 bases outside the gene matches. The CDR3 DNA reads TGTGCCAGCAGTTTGTCCCGGGACAGGGGGCCAGGTGGCTACACCTTC. Translating it yields CASSLSRDRGPGGYTF.